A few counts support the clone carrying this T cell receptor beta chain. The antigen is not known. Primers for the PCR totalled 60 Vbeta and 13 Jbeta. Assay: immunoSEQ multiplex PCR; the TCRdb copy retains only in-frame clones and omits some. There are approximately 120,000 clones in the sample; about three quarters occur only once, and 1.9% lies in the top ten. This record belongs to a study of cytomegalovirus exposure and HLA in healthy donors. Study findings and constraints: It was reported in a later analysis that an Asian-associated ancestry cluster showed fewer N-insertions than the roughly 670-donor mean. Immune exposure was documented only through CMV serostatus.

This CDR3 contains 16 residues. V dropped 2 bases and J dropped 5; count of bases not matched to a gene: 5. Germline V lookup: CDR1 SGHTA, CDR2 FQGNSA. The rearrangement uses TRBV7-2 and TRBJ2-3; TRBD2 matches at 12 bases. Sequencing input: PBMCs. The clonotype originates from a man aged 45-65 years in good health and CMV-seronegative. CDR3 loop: CASSLSSGGEIDTQYF. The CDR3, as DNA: TGTGCCAGCAGCTTATCTAGCGGGGGGGAGATAGATACGCAGTATTTT.